A single sample is the source of the 30 T cell receptor beta chains below, sequenced in a study of blood T cell repertoires in COVID-19 (dated by TCRdb to 2020 to 2022). Libraries were made using the immunoSEQ multiplex PCR assay. Entries here come from immuneACCESS through TCRdb and include only in-frame sequences with V and J called. Some clones fail to appear in such tables; in the studies checked, an unresolved V gene covers under half of the shortfall, and the cause of the remainder is unknown. Recorded for this sample are about 78,000 clones; roughly 84% of them occurred a single time. 2.5% to 3.5% of the sample is taken by the ten largest. The sample taken for sequencing was peripheral blood. All receptors come from a man in his 70s with active or convalescent COVID-19.

The rearrangement uses TRBV6-5 and TRBJ1-2; D ambiguous. Looked up from germline, CDR1 is MNHEY and CDR2 is SVGAGI. The ends were cut back, 6 bases at V and 8 bases at J, with 16 bases in the middle. The length of the CDR3 is 13 residues. CDR3 residues: CASSASARRGYTF. In DNA form, the CDR3 reads TGTGCCAGCAGCGCCTCGGCCCGGCGGGGCTACACCTTC.

This clone occurred a few times. V is TRBV3-1 (or the pseudogene TRBV3-2) and J is TRBJ2-5; TRBD2 agrees at 14 bases. Germline V gene sequence: CDR1 LGHDT, CDR2 YNNKEL (reference sequence). This CDR3 spans 16 amino acids. V shed 1 base, J shed 6 bases, and the junction held 4 bases outside the gene matches. CDR3 protein: CASSQGLAGGMKTQYF. Here the CDR3 DNA reads TGTGCCAGCAGCCAAGGACTAGCGGGGGGGATGAAGACCCAGTACTTC.

The rearrangement uses TRBV2 and TRBJ1-1; the D gene is possibly TRBD1 (5 bases). Germline CDR1 SNHLY, CDR2 FYNNEI. Trimming shortened V by 2 bases and J by 5 bases, and 12 bases separated the two germline ends. The CDR3 has 14 residues. The CDR3 bases are TGTGCCAGCAGTGAAATGGGGGGGAGGACTGAAGCTTTCTTT. Translation gives CASSEMGGRTEAFF. Full variable domain (rest looked up from reference TRBV2 and TRBJ1-1): EPEVTQTPSHQVTQMGQEVILRCVPISNHLYFYWYRQILGQKVEFLVSFYNNEISEKSEIFDDQFSVERPDGSNFTLKIRSTKLEDSAMYFCASSEMGGRTEAFFGQGTRLTVV.

The genes are TRBV24-1 and TRBJ1-2; tentatively, D is TRBD1 (5 bases). This CDR3 is built from 14 residues. Germline CDR1 reads KGHDR; CDR2 reads SFDVKD. With 3 bases removed from V and 2 bases from J, the gap between germline ends came to 9 bases. The CDR3 sequence: CATSDGGKNYGYTF. In DNA form, the CDR3 reads TGTGCCACCAGTGATGGGGGGAAAAACTATGGCTACACCTTC.

The chain uses TRBV29-1 and TRBJ2-5; no clear D gene. The germline V and J ends were trimmed by 7 bases and 1 base, with 10 bases remaining between them. The length of the CDR3 is 12 residues. Germline lookup yields CDR1 SQVTM and CDR2 ANQGSEA. The CDR3 sequence: CSALGPQETQYF. For the CDR3, the DNA is TGCAGCGCCCTGGGCCCCCAAGAGACCCAGTACTTC.

The CDR3 sequence: CASSDRTVYSNQPQHF. CDR3 in DNA: TGTGCCAGCAGTGATCGGACAGTATACAGCAATCAGCCCCAGCATTTT. The genes are TRBV6-1 and TRBJ1-5; D may be TRBD1 (6 bases). There are 16 residues in the CDR3. V was cut by 3 bases and J by 1 base, with 13 bases left in between. Germline CDR1 and CDR2: MNHNS and SASEGT.

This sequence joins TRBV2 and TRBJ1-2; D is unclear. Looked up from germline, CDR1 is SNHLY and CDR2 is FYNNEI. With 6 bases removed from V and 2 bases from J, the gap between germline ends came to 10 bases. This CDR3 is built from 13 residues. For the CDR3, the DNA is TGTGCCAGCAGGTCAGCGGTCAACTATGGCTACACCTTC. Translating gives CASRSAVNYGYTF.

The V gene is TRBV10-2, the J gene TRBJ1-1; TRBD1 is a possible D gene (6 bases). Germline CDR1 and CDR2: WSHSY and SAAADI. Trimming took 6 bases from V and 1 from J, leaving 12 bases between them. The CDR3 consists of 14 residues. CDR3 in DNA: TGCGCCAGCAGACCTAACAGGGAGAACACTGAAGCTTTCTTT. This translates into CASRPNRENTEAFF.

V and J are TRBV19 and TRBJ2-7; TRBD2 might be the D (6 bases). The V gene's germline CDR1 is LNHDA and CDR2 SQIVND (reference sequence). The CDR3 runs 14 residues. The V end lost 3 bases, the J end lost 0 bases, and 9 bases lay between the germline ends. The CDR3 nucleotides read TGTGCCAGTAGTATTGGAGGGGACTCCTACGAGCAGTACTTC. Amino acid sequence: CASSIGGDSYEQYF.

This rearrangement joins TRBV6-6 to TRBJ1-3; no definite D call. V was pared by 8 bases and J by 7 bases, with 24 bases between. Germline-derived CDR1 and CDR2 are MNHNY and SVGAGI (reference sequence). This CDR3 is built from 16 residues. The CDR3 DNA sequence: TGTGCCAGCGAATTAACGCGAGGTGACTTCTGGAACACCATATATTTT. Its translation: CASELTRGDFWNTIYF.

The chain joins TRBV2 to TRBJ2-2, with a tentative D call TRBD1 (5 bases). Trimming shortened V by 1 base and J by 4 bases, and 10 bases separated the two germline ends. Germline lookup yields CDR1 SNHLY and CDR2 FYNNEI. CDR3 length equals 15 residues. DNA for the CDR3: TGTGCCAGCAGTGAAGTGAAGGGGCCCACCGGGGAGCTGTTTTTT. Amino acids: CASSEVKGPTGELFF. The full variable domain, with the rest looked up from reference TRBV2 and TRBJ2-2, is EPEVTQTPSHQVTQMGQEVILRCVPISNHLYFYWYRQILGQKVEFLVSFYNNEISEKSEIFDDQFSVERPDGSNFTLKIRSTKLEDSAMYFCASSEVKGPTGELFFGEGSRLTVL.

DNA of the CDR3: TGTGCCAGCAGTGAAGCATCGGGACTTCTTAATCAGCCCCAGCATTTT. Protein: CASSEASGLLNQPQHF. The chain combines TRBV6-1 with TRBJ1-5; weak D call: TRBD1 (5 bases). From germline, CDR1 is MNHNS and CDR2 SASEGT. V was trimmed by 0 bases and J by 4 bases, leaving 13 bases between them. This CDR3 has 16 amino acids.

The rearrangement uses TRBV13 and TRBJ1-2; TRBD1 might be the D (5 bases). The length of the CDR3 is 13 residues. The V and J ends lost 2 bases and 1 base respectively, with 5 bases between them. Germline values: CDR1 PRHDT, CDR2 FYEKMQ (reference sequence). As DNA, the CDR3 is TGTGCCAGCAGCTTAAGGGGTAACTATGGCTACACCTTC. It specifies CASSLRGNYGYTF.

The genes are TRBV10-3 and TRBJ1-5; 9 nucleotides line up with TRBD1. The V segment lost 6 bases and the J segment 7 bases; nucleotides outside the gene matches: 4. CDR3 length equals 13 residues. Germline CDR1 is ENHRY and CDR2 is SYGVKD. DNA of the CDR3: TGTGCCATCAGCGACAGGGGGGAACAGCCCCAGCATTTT. Protein product: CAISDRGEQPQHF.

This chain joins TRBV3-1 (or the pseudogene TRBV3-2) and TRBJ2-1; 7 bases are a match to TRBD2. V trimming: 2 bases; J trimming: 4 bases; junction bases outside the gene matches: 5. Germline loops: CDR1 LGHDT, CDR2 YNNKEL (reference sequence). The CDR3 extends over 15 amino acids. In nucleotides, the CDR3 is TGTGCCAGCAGCCAACCCGCAGCGGGGTACAATGAGCAGTTCTTC. It codes for CASSQPAAGYNEQFF.

This chain joins TRBV18 and TRBJ2-5, with 7 bases fitting TRBD2. CDR1 KGHSH and CDR2 LQKENI come from the germline V gene. V dropped 4 bases and J dropped 2; count of bases not matched to a gene: 13. This CDR3 is built from 17 residues. The CDR3 loop is CASSLLSATSAQETQYF. The CDR3 coding sequence is TGTGCCAGCTCACTACTATCCGCTACTAGCGCTCAAGAGACCCAGTACTTC.

For the CDR3, the DNA is TGCGCCAGCAGTGACTCGGGACAGGGGGAGTTCTTC. It is translated as CASSDSGQGEFF. V is TRBV10-1 and J is TRBJ2-1, with TRBD1 matching 11 bases. The CDR3 is made up of 12 amino acids. V lost 3 bases, J lost 14 bases, and 3 bases stayed unmatched. Germline V CDR1 and CDR2: WNHNN, SYGVQD (reference sequence).

Concerning this clone: The junction differs from germline at one of its ends, possibly a read error. This chain links TRBV11-3 with TRBJ1-2; 7 bases line up with TRBD1. The CDR3 loop spans 13 amino acids. Per the germline V gene, CDR1 is SGHNT and CDR2 is YENEEA. The CDR3 DNA sequence: TGTGCCAGCAGCTTAGATGGTGCCGGGACAGCCGAATTC. It is translated as CASSLDGAGTAEF.

The chain uses TRBV11-1 and TRBJ1-3, with D uncertain. V lost 5 bases and J lost 0, with 8 bases in between. The length of the CDR3 is 14 residues. CDR1 is SGHAT, CDR2 FQDESV, per germline (reference sequence). The DNA for the CDR3 is TGTGCCAGCAGCGCGTGGGCCTCTGGAAACACCATATATTTT. It yields the protein CASSAWASGNTIYF.

The chain has TRBV7-2 and TRBJ2-3, with 7 bases identical to TRBD2. The CDR3 is made up of 16 amino acids. The germline V gene encodes CDR1 SGHTA and CDR2 FQGNSA. V gave up 1 base and J gave up 1 base; unmatched junction bases: 5. The CDR3 DNA sequence: TGTGCCAGCAGCTTAGTCTCGGGAGGCGGCACAGATACGCAGTATTTT. Residues: CASSLVSGGGTDTQYF.

The CDR3 DNA reads as TGTGCCAGCAGTTACGTCCGGAGCTCTGGAAACACCATATATTTT. This codes for CASSYVRSSGNTIYF. The rearrangement links TRBV6-6 to TRBJ1-3; D gene uncertain. The CDR3 covers 15 residues. Trimming left V 2 bases short and J 0 bases short, with 8 bases between. Germline V lookup: CDR1 MNHNY, CDR2 SVGAGI (reference sequence).

V and J are TRBV11-2 and TRBJ2-3; TRBD1 is a possible D gene (6 bases). This CDR3 contains 15 residues. V was cut by 4 bases and J by 1 base, with 12 bases left in between. CDR1 and CDR2 from the germline V gene are SGHAT and FQNNGV. DNA of the CDR3: TGTGCCAGCAGCTATATGAACAGGGGCACAGATACGCAGTATTTT. It is translated as CASSYMNRGTDTQYF.

The V call is TRBV5-5, the J call TRBJ1-1; tentatively, D is TRBD1 (5 bases). V was pared by 3 bases and J by 0 bases, with 15 bases between. The CDR3 sequence is 16 residues long. Germline CDR1 SGHKS, CDR2 YYEKEE (reference sequence). In DNA, the CDR3 is TGTGCCAGCAGCTCCGGACACAACCATATGAACACTGAAGCTTTCTTT. Amino acid sequence: CASSSGHNHMNTEAFF.

V and J are TRBV12-3 or TRBV12-4 and TRBJ1-5; D is perhaps TRBD1 (6 bases). V was clipped by 5 bases and J by 7 bases, with 12 bases between them. The CDR3 is made up of 13 amino acids. The CDR3 nucleotides are TGTGCCAGCAGTGGACAGAGGAGACAGCCCCAGCATTTT. Encoded protein: CASSGQRRQPQHF.

The chain combines TRBV13 with TRBJ2-7, with D possibly matching TRBD1 (6 bases). CDR1 and CDR2 (germline): PRHDT, FYEKMQ (reference sequence). Trimming took 5 bases from V and 2 from J, leaving 13 bases between them. There are 14 residues in the CDR3. CDR3 residues: CASSPGTRTYEQYF. The CDR3 DNA sequence: TGTGCCAGCAGCCCCGGGACACGAACCTACGAGCAGTACTTC.

The chain links TRBV5-1 to TRBJ2-1; 12 nucleotides align to TRBD2. The germline CDR1 and CDR2 sequences are SGHRS and YFSETQ. The CDR3 consists of 15 residues. Trimming removed 3 bases from V and 6 bases from J; junction bases left unmatched: 4. CDR3: CASSSGTSGFNEQFF. CDR3 DNA sequence: TGCGCCAGCAGCTCCGGGACTAGCGGGTTCAATGAGCAGTTCTTC. Combining the CDR3 with reference TRBV5-1 and TRBJ2-1 gives the whole variable domain KAGVTQTPRYLIKTRGQQVTLSCSPISGHRSVSWYQQTPGQGLQFLFEYFSETQRNKGNFPGRFSGRQFSNSRSEMNVSTLELGDSALYLCASSSGTSGFNEQFFGPGTRLTVL.

The rearrangement uses TRBV10-2 and TRBJ1-3; TRBD1 aligns across 7 bases. After removal of 6 bases from V and 0 bases from J, the junction contained 11 bases not matched to a gene. CDR1 WSHSY and CDR2 SAAADI come from the germline V gene. The CDR3 contains 17 residues. CDR3 DNA sequence: TGCGCCAGCAGAGGGGCCGGGACAGCAATCTCTGGAAACACCATATATTTT. It yields the protein CASRGAGTAISGNTIYF.

The chain uses TRBV19 and TRBJ1-2; D gene ambiguous. The V end lost 5 bases, the J end lost 5 bases, and 18 bases lay between the germline ends. The CDR3 has 15 amino acids. Germline-derived CDR1 and CDR2 are LNHDA and SQIVND (reference sequence). CDR3 bases: TGTGCCAGTAGTCCTCGGGCCTCCCTAGCTTATGGCTACACCTTC. Its protein is CASSPRASLAYGYTF.

This clone was recorded once. The chain uses TRBV2 and TRBJ2-3; unclear D gene. Germline V gene lookup returns CDR1 SNHLY and CDR2 FYNNEI. CDR3 length equals 12 residues. The V and J ends lost 3 bases and 6 bases respectively, with 7 bases between them. CDR3 nucleotide sequence: TGTGCCAGCAGTGATCACCGGGATACGCAGTATTTT. This sequence encodes CASSDHRDTQYF.

The chain carries TRBV3-1 (or the pseudogene TRBV3-2) and TRBJ2-3, with D possibly TRBD1 on 5 matching bases. CDR1 is LGHDT and CDR2 is YNNKEL in the germline V gene (reference sequence). V shed 0 bases and J shed 7 bases, with 17 bases lying between them. This CDR3 has 16 residues. CDR3 in DNA: TGTGCCAGCAGCCAAGATCTCGTGGGAAGGGGTAATACGCAGTATTTT. This translates into CASSQDLVGRGNTQYF.